This T cell receptor (beta chain) was recorded in a study of blood T cell repertoires in COVID-19. Across the whole study: COVID-19 samples collected from the United States, Italy and Spain covered acute and convalescent phases.

After removal of 3 bases from V and 4 bases from J, the junction contained 10 bases not matched to a gene. The CDR3 runs 17 residues. CDR1 LGHDT and CDR2 YNNKEL come from the germline V gene (reference sequence). This clone was recorded a few times. In the original analysis: Estimated nucleated cell counts came from reference gene primer amplification. This table comes from immunoSEQ multiplex PCR, and its TCRdb copy is limited to in-frame clones, with some not included. The D gene and trimming were derived from the DNA, and the V and J assignments and clone size from that table. Here the sample spans approximately 210,000 clones, under 90% being singletons.

The clonotype was recovered from a woman aged 45-60 years with acute COVID-19. The genes are TRBV3-1 (or the pseudogene TRBV3-2) and TRBJ1-5, with 9 bases matching TRBD1. Sequencing input: PBMCs or T cells enriched from blood (not recorded which). CDR3 residues: CASSHGQGLYVNQPQHF. The CDR3 DNA reads as TGTGCCAGCAGCCACGGACAGGGGCTATACGTGAATCAGCCCCAGCATTTT.